This TCR beta chain comes out of a study of PD-1 blockade in classical Hodgkin lymphoma. Whole-study context: Every 2 weeks, patients got 3 mg/kg intravenous nivolumab.

Assay: immunoSEQ multiplex PCR; the TCRdb copy retains only in-frame clones and omits some. The table records about 23,000 clones, around three quarters of them present only once. Study-level points and caveats: Newly diagnosed patients had baseline TCR diversity that was reportedly lower than that of healthy donors.

In regard to this clone: The antigen is undetermined.

Relapse after autologous stem cell transplantation occurred in every patient, and brentuximab vedotin exposure varied. The V end was cut by 0 bases, the J end by 7 bases, with 16 bases between. This CDR3 has 16 amino acids. CDR1 is SGDLS and CDR2 is YYNGEE in the germline V gene. Sample: peripheral blood mononuclear cells (PBMCs), taken before the second cycle of nivolumab. This chain links TRBV9 with TRBJ1-4; possible D gene TRBD1, 5 bases. The sequence was collected from a human donor with classical Hodgkin lymphoma. CDR3 sequence (DNA): TGTGCCAGCAGCGTAGGTTCGGGGCGATTGGGTGAAAAACTGTTTTTT. Its translation is CASSVGSGRLGEKLFF. The whole variable domain, filled in from reference TRBV9 and TRBJ1-4, reads DSGVTQTPKHLITATGQRVTLRCSPRSGDLSVYWYQQSLDQGLQFLIQYYNGEERAKGNILERFSAQQFPDLHSELNLSSLELGDSALYFCASSVGSGRLGEKLFFGSGTQLSVL.